This T cell receptor (beta chain) was captured by sequencing in a study of response to subunit inactivated influenza vaccine. The germline CDR1 and CDR2 sequences are MNHNS and SASEGT. CDR3 length equals 13 residues. Trimming cost V 10 bases and J 0 bases, with 12 bases left between them. TCRdb re-analysed the RT-PCR reads in MiXCR, keeping a single row per CDR3 protein. The table records just under 550,000 distinct CDR3 sequences, around a quarter of them present only once. These same data were also listed under a study on T cells expressing NK-cell markers. That publication notes: The cDNA for TCR beta came from 5'RACE template switching with UMIs. Investigators obtained TCR beta repertoires from sorted CD3+CD56+NKG2C+, CD3+CD56+NKG2C- and CD3+CD56-NKG2C+ T cells. Most of the eight sequenced donors were HCMV-seropositive; one was seronegative. There were a few donors in whom these clonotypes also led the CD3+CD56-NKG2C+ fraction.

This TCR was sampled from a man over 45 who received an inactivated influenza vaccine. Here the sequenced sample was CD4+ T cells sorted from PBMCs, taken about 13 days after vaccination. This chain joins TRBV6-1 and TRBJ1-1; the D gene is possibly TRBD1 (5 bases). For the CDR3, the DNA is TGTGCCACCCTGGGGCTCATGAACACTGAAGCTTTCTTT. Encoded protein: CATLGLMNTEAFF.